These 21 T cell receptor beta chains were all obtained from the same sample, sequenced in a study of blood T cell repertoires in COVID-19. Some clones are missing from TCRdb's copy, which holds only in-frame ones; the method was immunoSEQ multiplex PCR. The sample includes about 280,000 clones, 91% seen only once; the top ten take 2.5% to 3%. Sequencing used PBMCs or T cells enriched from blood (not recorded which). The receptors derive from a middle-aged man who had been exposed to COVID-19.

This sequence joins TRBV7-9 and TRBJ2-7; 8 bases are shared with TRBD2. The J segment lost 0 bases and the V segment lost 4 bases, leaving 5 bases of the junction unmatched. The CDR3 runs 15 residues. Germline assignment: CDR1 SEHNR and CDR2 FQNEAQ (reference sequence). The CDR3 protein is CASSSSGSPSYEQYF. Here the CDR3 DNA reads TGTGCCAGCAGCTCGAGCGGGAGCCCCTCCTACGAGCAGTACTTC.

This rearrangement joins TRBV18 to TRBJ2-5; a possible D gene is TRBD1 (6 bases). The CDR3 has 12 amino acids. Germline V gene lookup returns CDR1 KGHSH and CDR2 LQKENI. The V end lost 6 bases, the J end lost 3 bases, and 8 bases lay between the germline ends. In nucleotides, the CDR3 is TGTGCCAGCTCCCACAGGGAAGAGACCCAGTACTTC. This codes for CASSHREETQYF. Complete variable domain (other parts from reference TRBV18 and TRBJ2-5): NAGVMQNPRHLVRRRGQEARLRCSPMKGHSHVYWYRQLPEEGLKFMVYLQKENIIDESGMPKERFSAEFPKEGPSILRIQQVVRGDSAAYFCASSHREETQYFGPGTRLLVL.

The V gene is TRBV12-3 or TRBV12-4, the J gene TRBJ1-4, with D possibly being TRBD1 (5 bases). This CDR3 contains 13 residues. V dropped 4 bases and J dropped 7 bases, with 10 bases sitting between them. The CDR3 region has the DNA TGTGCCAGCAGTTGGGGGGTCGGTGAAAAACTGTTTTTT. It is translated as CASSWGVGEKLFF.

V is TRBV3-1 (or the pseudogene TRBV3-2) and J is TRBJ1-6; D uncertain. The V end lost 3 bases, the J end lost 0 bases, and 6 bases lay between the germline ends. Germline V gene data show CDR1 as LGHDT and CDR2 as YNNKEL (reference sequence). The CDR3 loop spans 15 amino acids. The CDR3 sequence is CASSQGSSYNSPLHF. The CDR3 DNA sequence: TGTGCCAGCAGCCAGGGGAGCTCCTATAATTCACCCCTCCACTTT.

This chain's CDR3 is CASSVSTGQPQHF. As DNA, the CDR3 is TGTGCCAGCAGCGTATCGACGGGTCAGCCCCAGCATTTT. This sequence joins TRBV9 and TRBJ1-5; D is uncertain. Germline CDR1 SGDLS, CDR2 YYNGEE. The V gene lost 1 base and the J gene lost 6 bases, with 8 bases spanning the gap. The CDR3 is 13 amino acids. Full variable domain (remainder filled in from reference TRBV9 and TRBJ1-5): DSGVTQTPKHLITATGQRVTLRCSPRSGDLSVYWYQQSLDQGLQFLIQYYNGEERAKGNILERFSAQQFPDLHSELNLSSLELGDSALYFCASSVSTGQPQHFGDGTRLSIL.

This chain connects TRBV11-3 to TRBJ2-3; D unresolved. The CDR3 sequence is 11 residues long. Germline values: CDR1 SGHNT, CDR2 YENEEA. V was clipped by 5 bases and J by 6 bases, with 6 bases between them. DNA of the CDR3: TGTGCCAGCAGCCCCTCTGATACGCAGTATTTT. It specifies CASSPSDTQYF. Supplemented by reference TRBV11-3 and TRBJ2-3, the full variable domain reads EAGVVQSPRYKIIEKKQPVAFWCNPISGHNTLYWYLQNLGQGPELLIRYENEEAVDDSQLPKDRFSAERLKGVDSTLKIQPAELGDSAVYLCASSPSDTQYFGPGTRLTVL.

The chain links TRBV5-8 to TRBJ1-5; 9 positions match TRBD1. The CDR3 consists of 16 residues. J gave up 3 bases and V 4 bases, and 8 bases lay outside the gene matches. CDR1 and CDR2 (germline): SGHTS, YDEGEE. CDR3 residues: CASSRTWTGANQPQHF. CDR3 coding DNA: TGTGCCAGCAGCCGCACTTGGACAGGGGCCAATCAGCCCCAGCATTTT.

The CDR3 DNA sequence: TGTGCCAGCAGCCTACAACCGGGACAGGGTACTCAAGAGACCCAGTACTTC. Protein sequence: CASSLQPGQGTQETQYF. The chain has TRBV5-4 and TRBJ2-5, with 9 bases identical to TRBD1. After removal of 4 bases from V and 2 bases from J, the junction contained 12 bases not matched to a gene. This CDR3 spans 17 amino acids. Per germline, CDR1 SGHNT and CDR2 YYREEE (reference sequence).

DNA of the CDR3: TGTGCTAGTGGGGGCCTGGCAGGAACTGAAGCTTTCTTT. Residues: CASGGLAGTEAFF. This rearrangement joins TRBV12-5 to TRBJ1-1; D is uncertain. The V and J ends lost 6 bases and 5 bases respectively, with 13 bases between them. This CDR3 contains 13 residues. Per germline, CDR1 LGHNT and CDR2 FRNRAP.

This clone is a singleton in its sample. The rearrangement joins TRBV18 to TRBJ1-1, with 9 bases aligning to TRBD1. With 3 bases clipped from V and 4 bases from J, the junction kept 3 bases outside the gene matches. CDR3 size: 14 residues. CDR1 is KGHSH, CDR2 LQKENI, per germline. The CDR3 region has the DNA TGTGCCAGCTCACCGGGACAGGGAGTCACTGAAGCTTTCTTT. It codes for CASSPGQGVTEAFF.

V and J are TRBV5-1 and TRBJ2-1; tentatively, D is TRBD2 (5 bases). The germline V gene encodes CDR1 SGHRS and CDR2 YFSETQ. There are 15 residues in the CDR3. With 1 base removed from V and 2 bases from J, the gap between germline ends came to 10 bases. The chain's CDR3 is CASSLRRATYNEQFF. Here the CDR3 DNA reads TGCGCCAGCAGCTTGCGGCGGGCAACCTACAATGAGCAGTTCTTC.

V and J are TRBV28 and TRBJ1-5; no reliable D call. Trimming cost V 4 bases and J 5 bases, with 21 bases left between them. This CDR3 contains 17 residues. Per the germline V gene, CDR1 is MDHEN and CDR2 is SYDVKM. CDR3 sequence: CASSWRGPLIEDQPQHF. The CDR3 DNA is TGTGCCAGCAGTTGGCGTGGTCCCCTTATTGAGGATCAGCCCCAGCATTTT.

V usage is TRBV5-3 and J usage is TRBJ2-7; TRBD1 matches 9 bases. TRBV5-3 is given ORF status, its function remaining uncertain. The V segment lost 3 bases and the J segment 7 bases; nucleotides outside the gene matches: 8. This CDR3 has 14 residues. The CDR3: CARSSRDRVSEQYF. The DNA for the CDR3 is TGTGCCAGAAGCTCCCGGGACAGGGTCAGTGAGCAGTACTTC.

The chain links TRBV19 to TRBJ1-1, with TRBD1 matching over 9 bases. The CDR3 is made up of 16 amino acids. CDR1 and CDR2 from the germline V gene are LNHDA and SQIVND (reference sequence). Germline trimming cut 7 bases from V and 5 bases from J; bases unmatched to any gene: 14. This chain's CDR3 is CASNSGTGRDWTEAFF. The CDR3 nucleotides read TGTGCCAGTAATTCGGGGACAGGGAGAGATTGGACTGAAGCTTTCTTT.

The sample holds one count of this clone. The chain links TRBV28 to TRBJ1-2; D is uncertain. Germline V gene lookup returns CDR1 MDHEN and CDR2 SYDVKM. The CDR3 loop spans 10 amino acids. The CDR3, as DNA: TGTGCGAGCGGCGGGAACGGCTACACCTTC. This sequence encodes CASGGNGYTF.

V usage is TRBV5-6 and J usage is TRBJ1-4; 7 bases agree with TRBD1. The CDR3 extends over 13 amino acids. Germline CDR1 and CDR2: SGHDT and YYEEEE. Losses at the gene ends were 7 bases for V and 8 bases for J; bases not matched to a gene: 8. CDR3 sequence reads: CASSRTGGEKLFF. The CDR3, as DNA: TGTGCCAGCTCCCGGACAGGTGGGGAAAAACTGTTTTTT.

This chain joins TRBV19 and TRBJ2-2; 13 nucleotides align to TRBD2. CDR1 and CDR2 (germline): LNHDA, SQIVND (reference sequence). Losses at the gene ends were 1 base for V and 5 bases for J; bases not matched to a gene: 4. The CDR3 has 17 residues. This CDR3 is CASSIGLAGGGTGELFF. CDR3 bases: TGTGCCAGTAGTATAGGACTAGCGGGAGGAGGTACCGGGGAGCTGTTTTTT.

The sample holds one count of this clone. This chain joins TRBV3-1 (or the pseudogene TRBV3-2) and TRBJ2-7; D call uncertain. V was shortened by 1 base and J by 3 bases, with 13 bases between the two germline ends. Germline CDR1 reads LGHDT; CDR2 reads YNNKEL (reference sequence). The CDR3 length is 15 residues. Here the CDR3 reads CASSQGLSKNYEQYF. As DNA, the CDR3 is TGTGCCAGCAGCCAAGGACTGAGTAAGAACTACGAGCAGTACTTC.

The CDR3 DNA follows: TGTGCCAGCAGCAGAACCCTCGACAGCTCCTACGAGCAGTACTTC. It codes for CASSRTLDSSYEQYF. V and J are TRBV28 and TRBJ2-7, with D possibly matching TRBD1 (5 bases). The germline V and J ends were trimmed by 6 bases and 0 bases, with 15 bases remaining between them. The CDR3 extends over 15 amino acids. Germline-derived CDR1 and CDR2 are MDHEN and SYDVKM.

The chain combines TRBV11-2 with TRBJ2-5, with 7 bases matching TRBD1. Looked up from germline, CDR1 is SGHAT and CDR2 is FQNNGV. The CDR3 loop spans 14 amino acids. Losses at the gene ends were 3 bases for V and 1 base for J; bases not matched to a gene: 2. The CDR3 DNA reads TGTGCCAGCAGCTTCGGGACAGTCCAAGAGACCCAGTACTTC. Amino acids: CASSFGTVQETQYF.

The rearrangement links TRBV5-1 to TRBJ1-4, with TRBD1 as a possible D gene (6 bases). The CDR3 covers 17 residues. V gave up 0 bases and J gave up 0 bases, with 12 bases separating them. CDR1 SGHRS and CDR2 YFSETQ come from the germline V gene. CDR3: CASSLDPGAATNEKLFF. The CDR3 nucleotides are TGCGCCAGCAGCTTGGACCCAGGGGCAGCAACTAATGAAAAACTGTTTTTT.